Presented here are 13 T cell receptor beta chains from one specimen sequenced in a study of tumor-infiltrating lymphocytes in primary liver carcinoma. With around 500 ng total RNA as template and a constant-region primer, TCR beta cDNA was made. Amplification in three nested multiplex PCR rounds with slightly modified ARM-PCR gave rise to TCR beta libraries. TRBV1-TRBV30 forward primers and a C-beta reverse primer were used in the first two PCR rounds, which each ran for around 10 cycles. Each CDR3 protein gets one entry after TCRdb re-called the multiplex PCR reads with MiXCR. The sample records 40,000 to 50,000 distinct CDR3 sequences, 70% to 85% being singletons. Each 20-30 mg portion of unsorted bulk tissue served as the source for co-extraction of RNA and DNA. Source material: liver tumor tissue from sampling region 3. Subset of the sample: tumor region T3, left-lateral pole. Receptors originate from a middle-aged man with primary liver carcinoma and hepatitis B virus infection.

The sample holds many counts of this clonotype. The chain combines TRBV12-3 or TRBV12-4 with TRBJ2-7; 7 nucleotides match TRBD1. The CDR3 runs 14 residues. The V gene end was trimmed by 3 bases and the J gene end by 1 base; junction bases not matched to a gene: 3. CDR3 residues: CASSLGDRSYEQYF. CDR3 DNA sequence: TGTGCCAGCAGTTTGGGGGACAGATCCTACGAGCAGTACTTC.

Regarding this clonotype: The final CDR3 position lacks the conserved phenylalanine or tryptophan, pointing to a likely read error. J is TRBJ2-2 and V is TRBV19; D not resolved. Trimming stripped 5 bases from V and 0 bases from J, with 7 bases between. The CDR3 spans 14 residues. CDR1 LNHDA and CDR2 SQIVND come from the germline V gene (reference sequence). CDR3 residues: CASSPLSNTGELFL. CDR3 bases: TGTGCCAGTAGTCCGTTATCGAACACCGGGGAGCTGTTTCTT.

With regard to this clonotype: A much more abundant neighbour one base away suggests this may be a read error. The rearrangement uses TRBV28 and TRBJ2-4; D is possibly TRBD2 (5 bases). CDR3 size: 16 residues. The germline V gene has CDR1 MDHEN and CDR2 SYDVKM. CDR3 residues: CVSSQASADQRNIQYF. The DNA for the CDR3 is TGTGTCAGCAGCCAGGCTTCAGCGGATCAGAGAAACATTCAGTACTTC.

In the case of this clonotype: The conserved phenylalanine or tryptophan normally closing the CDR3 is absent here, so this likely arose from a read error. CDR3 nucleotides: TGTGCCTGCAGCCTAAACCTCGGGAGTAGCAATCAGCCCCAGCATTCT. Its translation: CACSLNLGSSNQPQHS. This chain links TRBV6-2 or TRBV6-3 with TRBJ1-5; D remains unclear. Germline V gives CDR1 MNHEY, CDR2 SVGEGT. This CDR3 is 16 amino acids long.

This chain's CDR3 is CASSSGSPGGLPQHF. The DNA of the CDR3 is TGTGCCAGCAGTTCCGGGTCTCCCGGAGGTCTGCCCCAGCATTTT. V is TRBV28 and J is TRBJ1-5; no reliable D call. Between the trimmed V and J ends, which lost 4 bases and 9 bases, there was a span of 19 bases. The CDR3 runs to 15 residues. CDR1 is MDHEN, CDR2 SYDVKM, per germline.

Remarks on this clonotype: An end of the junction does not agree with germline; a read error may underlie this. The chain has TRBV7-8 and TRBJ1-2; D perhaps matches TRBD1 (6 bases). The germline V gene has CDR1 SGHVS and CDR2 FQNEAQ. The CDR3 is made up of 15 amino acids. CDR3 in amino acids: CAISPRSGVNHGYTF. The CDR3 DNA reads as TGTGCCATCAGCCCTCGGTCAGGGGTGAACCATGGCTACACCTTC.

This clonotype was counted once. A read error may produce the germline difference seen at one junction end. V and J are TRBV4-1 and TRBJ1-3; the D gene is possibly TRBD1 (5 bases). The CDR3 sequence is 15 residues long. CDR1 is MGHRA and CDR2 is YSYEKL in the germline V gene. CDR3 residues: CASSSLTGLTNIIYF. Here the CDR3 DNA reads TGCGCCAGCAGCTCGCTTACGGGACTCACAAACATCATATATTTT.

About this clonotype: Mismatch with germline at one junction end may stem from a read error. The chain uses TRBV28 and TRBJ2-1, with TRBD2 matching over 8 bases. This CDR3 has 14 residues. From germline, CDR1 is MDHEN and CDR2 SYDVKM. As DNA, the CDR3 is TGTACCAGCAGTTTATCGGGGACTAGGTCCGTGCAGTTCTTC. It yields the protein CTSSLSGTRSVQFF.

A remark on this clonotype: At one end, the junction sequence differs from germline, possibly due to a read error. This chain joins TRBV12-3 or TRBV12-4 and TRBJ2-5; 11 positions agree with TRBD2. The CDR3 length is 17 residues. The chain's CDR3 is CASSFPRGLAGKGTRYF. The CDR3, as DNA: TGTGCCAGCAGTTTCCCCCGAGGACTAGCGGGCAAAGGGACCCGGTACTTC.

Turning to this clonotype: A read error may produce the germline difference seen at one junction end. CDR3 nucleotides: TGTGCCGGCAGGGCAAGGAACGTGGATACGCAGTATTTC. As protein: CAGRARNVDTQYF. V is TRBV11-2 and J is TRBJ2-3; D is perhaps TRBD1 (5 bases). This CDR3 has 13 residues. The germline V gene encodes CDR1 SGHAT and CDR2 FQNNGV.

Comments on this clonotype: In this CDR3 the conserved last residue, phenylalanine or tryptophan, is missing, so a read error is likely. No DNA is shown, since the ends of the CDR3 on it are uncertain; the CDR3 is the one TCRdb lists. The V call is TRBV11-2, the J call TRBJ2-7; no DNA check was done on the table's D call, TRBD1. Ends included, the CDR3 has 15 residues. Germline assignment: CDR1 SGHAT and CDR2 FQNNGV. CDR3 loop: CASSLGAGTGYVQYL.

By frequency in the sample, this clonotype is medium-sized. This CDR3 reads CASSPRGGGSYEQYF. CDR3 DNA sequence: TGCGCCAGCAGCCCTCGGGGAGGGGGCTCCTACGAGCAGTACTTC. The rearrangement links TRBV4-1 to TRBJ2-7; perhaps TRBD2 as D (7 bases). The germline CDR1 and CDR2 sequences are MGHRA and YSYEKL. V dropped 4 bases and J dropped 0 bases, with 13 bases sitting between them. The CDR3 extends over 15 amino acids.

There are many counts of this clonotype. The genes are TRBV4-1 and TRBJ2-2, with TRBD1 matching 7 bases. CDR3 size: 15 residues. In germline, CDR1 is MGHRA, CDR2 YSYEKL. V was clipped by 4 bases and J by 6 bases; unmatched bases: 8. The CDR3 DNA reads as TGCGCCAGCAGCCTGAGACAGGGAGAAGCCGGGGAGCTGTTTTTT. This translates into CASSLRQGEAGELFF.